The entry below describes one T cell receptor beta chain. In the authors' workflow: For nucleated cells, counts were estimated from reference gene primer amplification. Profiled with immunoSEQ multiplex PCR; TCRdb holds only in-frame clones, not every one. From that table come the V and J calls and clone size; the DNA was used to work out D and trimming. The data show about 76,000 clones, with around 88% seen just once and roughly 19% held by the top ten. CDR1 is ENHRY and CDR2 is SYGVKD in the germline V gene. V gave up 6 bases and J gave up 8 bases; unmatched junction bases: 8. The CDR3 loop spans 14 amino acids. This entry is derived from a study of blood T cell repertoires in COVID-19.

J is TRBJ1-2 and V is TRBV10-3; 11 positions match TRBD1. This TCR derives from a human donor in a cohort sampled during active COVID-19. Material: peripheral blood. The CDR3 protein is CAIRGQGAGGGYTF. CDR3 bases: TGTGCCATCAGAGGACAGGGGGCAGGGGGAGGCTACACCTTC.